Listed here are 31 T cell receptor beta chains from one sample, sequenced in a study of post-analysis software for immune sequencing data. Study observations and caveats: Among roughly five TRBV segments more frequent in patients than controls were TRBV5-6, TRBV5-1 and TRBV20-1.

For these receptors, no antigen is known. Incorporated into the TCR beta cDNA libraries were unique molecular identifiers, which served to reduce PCR and sequencing biases. TCRdb fed the PCR reads into MiXCR, producing one record per CDR3 protein. The table lists 400,000 to 500,000 distinct CDR3 sequences, 39% of them singletons. The sequenced sample consisted of blood. The source of these receptors is a girl under 10 years old with multiple sclerosis.

This clonotype was seen more than once but under ten times. The chain employs TRBV20-1 and TRBJ2-7, with D possibly matching TRBD2 (6 bases). Trimming removed 6 bases at V and 0 bases at J, with 24 bases between. The CDR3 has 17 residues. Germline values: CDR1 DFQATT, CDR2 SNEGSKA (reference sequence). The CDR3 DNA follows: TGCAGTGCCCTACGACCCTCCAGCGGGCCCTCCTCCTACGAGCAGTACTTC. Translating it yields CSALRPSSGPSSYEQYF.

The J gene is TRBJ1-4, the V gene TRBV28; D call uncertain. The CDR3 length is 13 residues. Germline V gene data show CDR1 as MDHEN and CDR2 as SYDVKM. The germline V and J ends were trimmed by 6 bases and 7 bases, with 12 bases remaining between them. This CDR3 is CASSQDGVEKLFF. The DNA of the CDR3 is TGTGCCAGCAGCCAGGACGGGGTTGAAAAACTGTTTTTT.

This clonotype occurred many times. J is TRBJ2-5 and V is TRBV10-3; D is uncertain. V shed 5 bases and J shed 5 bases, with 15 bases lying between them. Germline V CDR1 and CDR2: ENHRY, SYGVKD. The CDR3 covers 14 residues. The CDR3 sequence: CAISPNGGRETQYF. The CDR3 coding sequence is TGTGCCATCAGTCCTAACGGCGGCAGGGAGACCCAGTACTTC.

The chain has TRBV7-2 and TRBJ2-7; 8 bases map to TRBD2. Germline CDR1 and CDR2: SGHTA and FQGNSA. The V gene end was trimmed by 3 bases and the J gene end by 5 bases; junction bases not matched to a gene: 3. The CDR3 has 13 residues. The CDR3 nucleotides read TGTGCCAGCAGCTTGGCTAGCGGGCACGAGCAGTACTTC. Translated: CASSLASGHEQYF.

Here the CDR3 DNA reads TGTGCCAGCAGTGATTACCCGAACACTGAAGCTTTCTTT. Protein sequence: CASSDYPNTEAFF. The chain links TRBV6-4 to TRBJ1-1, with D uncertain. Germline V lookup: CDR1 MRHNA, CDR2 SNTAGT. This CDR3 contains 13 residues. V gave up 3 bases and J gave up 1 base, with 6 bases separating them.

This clonotype was detected a few times. This chain uses TRBV10-3 with TRBJ2-1; 10 bases align to TRBD1. CDR3 length equals 15 residues. V dropped 5 bases and J dropped 9; count of bases not matched to a gene: 10. The germline V gene encodes CDR1 ENHRY and CDR2 SYGVKD. Here the CDR3 DNA reads TGTGCCATCAGTTCCGGGACAGGGGTGGCGGTTGAGCAGTTCTTC. It codes for CAISSGTGVAVEQFF.

V is TRBV7-2 and J is TRBJ2-5; TRBD2 agrees at 12 bases. The CDR3 is 16 residues long. The V segment lost 2 bases and the J segment 3 bases; nucleotides outside the gene matches: 4. Germline V gives CDR1 SGHTA, CDR2 FQGNSA. CDR3 amino acids: CASSLRSSGGEETQYF. CDR3 DNA: TGTGCCAGCAGCTTACGTTCTAGCGGGGGGGAAGAGACCCAGTACTTC.

The chain has TRBV14 and TRBJ2-5; D not certain. CDR3 length: 13 residues. The ends were cut back, 4 bases at V and 7 bases at J, with 13 bases in the middle. In germline, CDR1 is SGHDN, CDR2 FVKESK. CDR3 DNA: TGTGCCAGCAGCCGAGGAAGTGGTGGGACCCAGTACTTC. Translation gives CASSRGSGGTQYF.

This clonotype has just one count. Compared with germline, one end of the junction differs, possibly owing to a read error. The chain has TRBV7-6 and TRBJ2-1, with D possibly being TRBD2 (6 bases). The CDR3 is 13 residues long. CDR1 is SGHVS and CDR2 is FNYEAQ in the germline V gene. CDR3 DNA: TGTGCCAGCAGCCCCGGGACTCTCAATGTGCAGTTCTTC. Protein product: CASSPGTLNVQFF.

The chain carries TRBV4-1 and TRBJ2-3; either TRBD1 or TRBD2 may fit D (5 bases each). CDR3 length: 16 amino acids. The germline V and J ends were trimmed by 4 bases and 0 bases, with 14 bases remaining between them. CDR1 MGHRA and CDR2 YSYEKL come from the germline V gene. The DNA for the CDR3 is TGCGCCAGCAGCCCGGGGCTGCTAACTAGCACAGATACGCAGTATTTT. Its translation: CASSPGLLTSTDTQYF.

The rearrangement links TRBV19 to TRBJ2-2; the D is unclear. The CDR3 contains 14 residues. The germline CDR1 and CDR2 sequences are LNHDA and SQIVND (reference sequence). V was clipped by 4 bases and J by 0 bases, with 6 bases between them. Here the CDR3 DNA reads TGTGCCAGTAGTACAGTCGCGAACACCGGGGAGCTGTTTTTT. Residues: CASSTVANTGELFF.

This sequence joins TRBV20-1 and TRBJ1-4; maybe TRBD1 (5 bases). Trimming removed 6 bases from V and 8 bases from J, with 13 bases in between. From germline, CDR1 is DFQATT and CDR2 SNEGSKA (reference sequence). The CDR3 length is 12 residues. CDR3: CSAARGAEKLFF. The CDR3 nucleotides are TGCAGTGCCGCCCGAGGGGCGGAAAAACTGTTTTTT.

The V call is TRBV9, the J call TRBJ2-1; no definite D call. The J call is in doubt because the DNA end fits TRBJ2-7 better. Looked up from germline, CDR1 is SGDLS and CDR2 is YYNGEE. The CDR3 contains 15 residues. This chain's CDR3 is CASSVDVGTYNEQYF. CDR3 coding DNA: TGTGCCAGCAGCGTAGATGTAGGAACCTACAATGAGCAGTACTTC.

CDR3 residues: CSIGGLAGDYTGELFF. CDR3 nucleotide sequence: TGCAGCATAGGGGGGCTAGCGGGAGATTACACCGGGGAGCTGTTTTTT. The chain links TRBV29-1 to TRBJ2-2, with 10 positions matching TRBD2. Germline V gene sequence: CDR1 SQVTM, CDR2 ANQGSEA. This CDR3 is built from 16 residues. V was clipped by 8 bases and J by 3 bases; unmatched bases: 12.

A word on this clonotype: At one boundary the junction diverges from the germline segment, which might be a read error. V and J are TRBV7-6 and TRBJ2-2, with 7 bases matching TRBD2. The CDR3 runs 12 residues. Germline CDR1 SGHVS, CDR2 FNYEAQ. In nucleotides, the CDR3 is TGTGCCAGCAGCCTACCCGCGGGGGAGCGGTTTTTT. It yields the protein CASSLPAGERFF.

In this sample, this clonotype turned up a few times. This chain joins TRBV5-5 and TRBJ1-1; the match to TRBD1 covers 8 bases. After removal of 2 bases from V and 5 bases from J, the junction contained 8 bases not matched to a gene. Germline V lookup: CDR1 SGHKS, CDR2 YYEKEE (reference sequence). CDR3 length: 15 residues. CDR3: CASSFTGGTLTEAFF. CDR3 bases: TGTGCCAGCAGCTTTACAGGGGGAACTCTGACTGAAGCTTTCTTT. Based on the CDR3 plus reference TRBV5-5 and TRBJ1-1, the full variable domain is DAGVTQSPTHLIKTRGQQVTLRCSPISGHKSVSWYQQVLGQGPQFIFQYYEKEERGRGNFPDRFSARQFPNYSSELNVNALLLGDSALYLCASSFTGGTLTEAFFGQGTRLTVV.

This clonotype was observed a handful of times. The rearrangement links TRBV12-3 or TRBV12-4 to TRBJ2-5, with D possibly being TRBD2 (6 bases). Trimming removed 4 bases at V and 2 bases at J, with 14 bases between. This CDR3 comprises 15 residues. The CDR3 protein is CASSSQTSRQETQYF. CDR3 bases: TGTGCCAGCAGTTCCCAAACTAGCAGACAAGAGACCCAGTACTTC.

The chain recombines TRBV7-2 with TRBJ2-1; 12 bases align to TRBD2. The V and J ends lost 0 bases and 0 bases, in that order; junction bases with no gene match: 12. This CDR3 comprises 21 residues. Germline CDR1 is SGHTA and CDR2 is FQGNSA. CDR3 nucleotide sequence: TGTGCCAGCAGCTTAGCCTCGACTAGCGGGAGAGTTGGCTTCTCCTACAATGAGCAGTTCTTC. Its protein is CASSLASTSGRVGFSYNEQFF.

This chain uses TRBV18 with TRBJ1-1; D not resolved. Between the trimmed V and J ends, which lost 2 bases and 7 bases, there was a span of 5 bases. Germline V gives CDR1 KGHSH, CDR2 LQKENI. The CDR3 sequence is 11 residues long. The CDR3 DNA is TGTGCCAGCTCACCAATCTATGAAGCTTTCTTT. The encoded protein is CASSPIYEAFF.

The gene calls are TRBV5-1 and TRBJ1-1, with TRBD1 as a possible D gene (5 bases). Trimming removed 0 bases from V and 8 bases from J, with 11 bases in between. CDR3 length equals 13 residues. CDR1 and CDR2 from the germline V gene are SGHRS and YFSETQ. Here the CDR3 reads CASSLESDREAFF. CDR3 in DNA: TGCGCCAGCAGCTTGGAAAGCGACAGAGAAGCTTTCTTT.

V is TRBV3-1 and J is TRBJ1-2; 8 nucleotides match TRBD1. There are 16 residues in the CDR3. CDR1 and CDR2 (germline): LGHDT, YNNKEL (reference sequence). V gave up 1 base and J gave up 0 bases; unmatched junction bases: 4. As DNA, the CDR3 is TGTGCCAGCAGCCAAGGAGGACAGGGAACTAACTATGGCTACACCTTC. Translating it yields CASSQGGQGTNYGYTF.

J is TRBJ1-2 and V is TRBV29-1; the D is unclear. From germline, CDR1 is SQVTM and CDR2 ANQGSEA. Trimming took off 0 bases at V and 2 bases at J, with 10 bases between the two ends. This CDR3 is 14 amino acids long. DNA of the CDR3: TGCAGCGTTGAAGATCGGGGAGGGAACTATGGCTACACCTTC. This sequence encodes CSVEDRGGNYGYTF.

This clonotype was counted only a few times. The chain is built from TRBV6-5 and TRBJ1-2, with TRBD1 as a possible D gene (5 bases). The CDR3 has 19 amino acids. The V gene lost 0 bases and the J gene lost 0 bases, with 20 bases spanning the gap. Germline V lookup: CDR1 MNHEY, CDR2 SVGAGI. In DNA form, the CDR3 reads TGTGCCAGCAGTTACTCGATAGTGTTGGGGGAAACCCCTAACTATGGCTACACCTTC. The encoded protein is CASSYSIVLGETPNYGYTF.

This clonotype has a handful of counts. This chain uses TRBV5-1 with TRBJ2-1, with 9 bases aligning to TRBD2. V dropped 4 bases and J dropped 5; count of bases not matched to a gene: 7. CDR3 length: 15 residues. Germline V gene lookup returns CDR1 SGHRS and CDR2 YFSETQ. The CDR3, as DNA: TGCGCCAGCAGCCAGACTAGCGGCCGACACAATGAGCAGTTCTTC. This translates into CASSQTSGRHNEQFF.

The chain employs TRBV5-6 and TRBJ2-7; D uncertain. The germline V and J ends were trimmed by 2 bases and 1 base, with 10 bases remaining between them. The CDR3 is made up of 14 amino acids. CDR1 and CDR2 (germline): SGHDT, YYEEEE. For the CDR3, the DNA is TGTGCCAGCAGCTTCTGGACGGGTTCCTACGAGCAGTACTTC. It is translated as CASSFWTGSYEQYF.

This clonotype was counted only a few times. The CDR3 loop is CASSYSGQTYNEQFF. The CDR3 DNA follows: TGTGCCAGCAGTTACTCGGGACAAACGTACAATGAGCAGTTCTTC. The genes are TRBV6-5 and TRBJ2-1, with a weak D call TRBD1 (6 bases). The CDR3 extends over 15 amino acids. The V end was cut by 0 bases, the J end by 4 bases, with 10 bases between. Germline-derived CDR1 and CDR2 are MNHEY and SVGAGI.

Notes on this clonotype: Lacking the conserved final phenylalanine or tryptophan, this CDR3 likely reflects a read error. The V and J genes are TRBV12-3 or TRBV12-4 and TRBJ2-7, with 8 bases that match TRBD2. V lost 4 bases and J lost 2; bases outside the gene matches: 7. This CDR3 contains 15 residues. CDR3 amino acids: CASSSPPSGPYEQYS. The DNA for the CDR3 is TGTGCCAGCAGTTCCCCACCTAGCGGGCCCTACGAGCAGTACTCC.

The chain carries TRBV5-1 and TRBJ2-1; 8 nucleotides agree with TRBD2. Losses at the gene ends were 4 bases for V and 5 bases for J; bases not matched to a gene: 5. The germline gives CDR1 SGHRS, CDR2 YFSETQ. This CDR3 has 14 amino acids. CDR3 in amino acids: CASSTLAENNEQFF. The CDR3 DNA is TGCGCCAGCAGCACACTAGCGGAAAACAATGAGCAGTTCTTC.

The chain has TRBV28 and TRBJ2-5, with D unclear. The CDR3 extends over 14 amino acids. V lost 6 bases and J lost 0, with 11 bases in between. Germline values: CDR1 MDHEN, CDR2 SYDVKM. In DNA, the CDR3 is TGTGCCAGCAGGGGAAATCAGTACCAAGAGACCCAGTACTTC. It is translated as CASRGNQYQETQYF.

V gene TRBV12-3 or TRBV12-4 combines with J gene TRBJ2-4; 8 bases agree with TRBD1. The J call may be in error: the DNA end matches TRBJ2-5 better. The CDR3 runs 15 residues. The CDR3 DNA reads TGTGCCAGCAGTTTAAGTCCAGGGGGCGGAGAGACCCAGTACTTC. This codes for CASSLSPGGGETQYF.

V and J are TRBV27 and TRBJ2-5; 8 nucleotides line up with TRBD1. The CDR3 has 14 residues. Germline V gene lookup returns CDR1 MNHEY and CDR2 SMNVEV (reference sequence). The V and J ends lost 2 bases and 4 bases, in that order; junction bases with no gene match: 3. The CDR3 loop is CASSLGRGRETQYF. The CDR3 region has the DNA TGTGCCAGCAGTTTAGGCAGGGGGCGAGAGACCCAGTACTTC.